The clone carrying this TCR beta chain was recorded once. The data were taken from a study of blood T cell repertoires in COVID-19. Sequencing was performed with immunoSEQ multiplex PCR; in TCRdb, only in-frame clones are kept and a portion is missing. The sample has some 190,000 clones, almost 85% seen once. V was clipped by 3 bases and J by 4 bases; unmatched bases: 8. CDR3 length: 16 residues. Germline CDR1 reads ENHRY; CDR2 reads SYGVKD. Sequences were obtained from peripheral blood. The receptor was isolated from a woman in her sixties or seventies with active or convalescent COVID-19. The gene calls are TRBV10-3 and TRBJ1-1, with TRBD1 matching 10 bases. The CDR3, as DNA: TGTGCCATCAGTGACCGAACCGGGACAGGGGCCACTGAAGCTTTCTTT. Protein: CAISDRTGTGATEAFF.